The source of this T cell receptor beta chain is a study of T cells after posttransplantation cyclophosphamide. General study findings and limits: Blood and skin or GI T cell repertoires showed limited TRB overlap. Donor CD8+ memory clones often dominated recipient blood repertoires at later times. TRB clonality was highly associated with recipient CMV seropositivity and reactivation.

Cyclophosphamide on days +3 and +4 followed busulfan-fludarabine conditioning and a marrow graft. This clone is deemed medium-sized. Its target is unknown. The repertoire was sequenced with immunoSEQ multiplex PCR; TCRdb's copy has only in-frame clones and lacks some. The sample offers about 5,400 clones and no singletons, the top ten holding approximately 15%. CDR3 size: 15 residues. Germline V gives CDR1 MNHEY, CDR2 SMNVEV (reference sequence). V lost 5 bases to trimming and J lost 4 bases; unmatched junction nucleotides: 9. This chain connects TRBV27 to TRBJ1-1; 8 nucleotides align to TRBD1. Source: PBMCs, taken after allogeneic stem cell transplant with posttransplant cyclophosphamide. This TCR derives from a female patient in her 30s who received an allogeneic stem cell transplant from an unrelated donor, was CMV-positive, and had acute and chronic GVHD. Some T cells may be supplied by the graft donor. The CDR3 region is CASSPYDRGVTEAFF. In nucleotides, the CDR3 is TGTGCCAGCAGTCCATACGACAGGGGAGTCACTGAAGCTTTCTTT.